One and the same sample provided the 23 T cell receptor beta chains below, sequenced in a study of T cell responses to AZD1222 COVID-19 vaccine. Profiled with immunoSEQ multiplex PCR; TCRdb holds only in-frame clones, not every one. The repertoire consists of about 100,000 clones, with roughly 90% occurring once and the leading ten covering 6.6%. The input for sequencing was peripheral blood, taken on day 0 of AZD1222 vaccination. These receptors originate from an adult in good health.

The chain has TRBV6-2 or TRBV6-3 and TRBJ2-5; D ambiguous. The V end was cut by 1 base, the J end by 5 bases, with 5 bases between. The germline CDR1 and CDR2 sequences are MNHEY and SVGEGT. CDR3 size: 12 residues. The CDR3 loop reads CASSYYPETQYF. The CDR3 DNA is TGTGCCAGCAGTTACTATCCGGAGACCCAGTACTTC.

The CDR3 coding sequence is TGCGCCAGCAGCCACAACGTCGTTAGACTGAACACTGAAGCTTTCTTT. Protein product: CASSHNVVRLNTEAFF. The chain couples TRBV4-3 to TRBJ1-1; no firm D call. This CDR3 contains 16 residues. CDR1 is LGHNA and CDR2 is YSLEER in the germline V gene. V was clipped by 3 bases and J by 0 bases, with 14 bases between them.

J is TRBJ1-3 and V is TRBV9, with 12 positions matching TRBD1. The CDR3 has 15 residues. J was trimmed by 3 bases and V by 3 bases; bases with no gene match: 1. The germline gives CDR1 SGDLS, CDR2 YYNGEE. The DNA of the CDR3 is TGTGCCAGCAGCGGGGACAGGGGGCTTGGAAACACCATATATTTT. It encodes CASSGDRGLGNTIYF.

This sequence joins TRBV28 and TRBJ2-5; TRBD2 might be the D (7 bases). This CDR3 is 14 amino acids long. Trimming pared 2 bases from V and 5 bases from J, leaving 12 bases between. CDR1 and CDR2 from the germline V gene are MDHEN and SYDVKM. The CDR3 sequence: CASSLGGGKETQYF. The CDR3 DNA reads as TGTGCCAGCAGTTTAGGGGGGGGCAAGGAGACCCAGTACTTC.

This clone was counted a single time. The sample has other DNA sequences that encode this CDR3 too. The genes are TRBV7-2 and TRBJ2-1; a weak D match, TRBD2 (6 bases). The length of the CDR3 is 14 residues. Germline V gene data show CDR1 as SGHTA and CDR2 as FQGNSA. V dropped 4 bases and J dropped 4 bases, with 11 bases sitting between them. The CDR3 DNA reads TGTGCCAGCAGCTCCCGGGACTCTTACAATGAGCAGTTCTTC. It is translated as CASSSRDSYNEQFF.

This chain uses TRBV19 with TRBJ2-7; no reliable D call. V was cut by 5 bases and J by 3 bases, with 14 bases left in between. The CDR3 has 14 residues. The germline gives CDR1 LNHDA, CDR2 SQIVND (reference sequence). The CDR3 bases are TGTGCCAGTAGTCGTACAGACACAGTCTACGAGCAGTACTTC. It yields the protein CASSRTDTVYEQYF.

The V and J genes are TRBV27 and TRBJ2-7; 8 nucleotides line up with TRBD2. This CDR3 spans 14 amino acids. V lost 5 bases to trimming and J lost 4 bases; unmatched junction nucleotides: 7. Germline-derived CDR1 and CDR2 are MNHEY and SMNVEV (reference sequence). CDR3 loop: CASSPGGARYEQYF. CDR3 bases: TGTGCCAGCAGTCCCGGGGGGGCCAGGTACGAGCAGTACTTC.

The chain couples TRBV18 to TRBJ2-1; D unclear. V was trimmed by 0 bases and J by 5 bases, leaving 17 bases between them. CDR1 and CDR2 (germline): KGHSH, LQKENI. The CDR3 has 17 residues. CDR3 bases: TGTGCCAGCTCACCACCAAATCTAGGGCTTAAGGACAATGAGCAGTTCTTC. Its protein product is CASSPPNLGLKDNEQFF.

The chain joins TRBV30 to TRBJ1-5, with a possible D match to TRBD1 (5 bases). Per germline, CDR1 GTSNPN and CDR2 SVGIG (reference sequence). Trimming removed 2 bases at V and 0 bases at J, with 14 bases between. The CDR3 is 16 residues long. In DNA form, the CDR3 reads TGTGCCTGGAGTCGAGACACGGGGGTTAGCAATCAGCCCCAGCATTTT. As protein: CAWSRDTGVSNQPQHF.

This clone showed up just once. The rearrangement links TRBV15 to TRBJ2-1; D call uncertain. The CDR3 sequence is 13 residues long. Germline V CDR1 and CDR2: LNHNV, YYDKDF (reference sequence). V lost 4 bases, J lost 7 bases, and 11 bases lay in between. For the CDR3, the DNA is TGTGCCACCAGCATTCCCCTGCGGAATGAGCAGTTCTTC. It codes for CATSIPLRNEQFF.

The chain is built from TRBV6-1 and TRBJ1-1; the D is unclear. This CDR3 comprises 11 residues. V lost 3 bases to trimming and J lost 7 bases, with 6 bases between them. Looked up from germline, CDR1 is MNHNS and CDR2 is SASEGT. The CDR3 spells CASSDRGEAFF. The DNA of the CDR3 is TGTGCCAGCAGTGACCGGGGTGAAGCTTTCTTT.

The chain is built from TRBV24-1 and TRBJ2-1; 9 positions match TRBD2. Unmatched junction bases numbered 2, after V lost 2 bases and J lost 1 base. The length of the CDR3 is 16 residues. From germline, CDR1 is KGHDR and CDR2 SFDVKD. CDR3 amino acids: CATSDSLAGSYNEQFF. As DNA, the CDR3 is TGTGCCACCAGTGATTCCCTAGCGGGATCCTACAATGAGCAGTTCTTC.

The chain carries TRBV29-1 and TRBJ1-2; tentatively, D is TRBD1 (6 bases). Trimming stripped 1 base from V and 5 bases from J, with 11 bases between. CDR1 is SQVTM, CDR2 ANQGSEA, per germline. CDR3 size: 13 residues. The DNA of the CDR3 is TGCAGCGTTGAAGGAGGGGGGCTGTATGGCTACACCTTC. It translates to CSVEGGGLYGYTF. Full variable domain (outside the CDR3, taken from reference TRBV29-1 and TRBJ1-2): SAVISQKPSRDICQRGTSLTIQCQVDSQVTMMFWYRQQPGQSLTLIATANQGSEATYESGFVIDKFPISRPNLTFSTLTVSNMSPEDSSIYLCSVEGGGLYGYTFGSGTRLTVV.

The chain employs TRBV28 and TRBJ1-2; TRBD1 is a possible D gene (6 bases). Trimming took 8 bases from V and 3 from J, leaving 13 bases between them. The CDR3 loop spans 13 amino acids. The germline V gene has CDR1 MDHEN and CDR2 SYDVKM. CDR3: CASSRGGDYGYTF. DNA for the CDR3: TGTGCCAGCTCCAGGGGAGGGGACTATGGCTACACCTTC.

The chain combines TRBV5-1 with TRBJ2-3; D might be TRBD1 or TRBD2, each matching 6 bases. Per germline, CDR1 SGHRS and CDR2 YFSETQ. V was clipped by 4 bases and J by 1 base, with 19 bases between them. CDR3 length equals 17 residues. The CDR3 nucleotides are TGCGCCAGCAGCGACCAGGGGCACGGGGGAGGCACAGATACGCAGTATTTT. Residues: CASSDQGHGGGTDTQYF.

This clone appeared a single time. The chain couples TRBV28 to TRBJ2-7; the match to TRBD1 covers 8 bases. The ends lost 1 base at V and 3 bases at J; junction bases unmatched: 2. In germline, CDR1 is MDHEN, CDR2 SYDVKM. The CDR3 loop spans 14 amino acids. CDR3 amino acids: CASSLYGQGYEQYF. The CDR3 DNA sequence: TGTGCCAGCAGTTTATACGGACAGGGCTACGAGCAGTACTTC. Using reference TRBV28 and TRBJ2-7 for the parts outside the CDR3, the full variable domain is DVKVTQSSRYLVKRTGEKVFLECVQDMDHENMFWYRQDPGLGLRLIYFSYDVKMKEKGDIPEGYSVSREKKERFSLILESASTNQTSMYLCASSLYGQGYEQYFGPGTRLTVT.

The chain carries TRBV5-1 and TRBJ2-5; TRBD1 matches at 10 bases. Germline assignment: CDR1 SGHRS and CDR2 YFSETQ. V trimming: 0 bases; J trimming: 3 bases; junction bases outside the gene matches: 5. The CDR3 consists of 16 residues. CDR3 residues: CASSLGTGGFKETQYF. The DNA of the CDR3 is TGCGCCAGCAGCTTGGGGACAGGGGGGTTCAAAGAGACCCAGTACTTC.

The chain uses TRBV28 and TRBJ2-4; TRBD2 aligns across 7 bases. This CDR3 region has 17 residues. Trimming removed 1 base from V and 0 bases from J; junction bases left unmatched: 6. The germline gives CDR1 MDHEN, CDR2 SYDVKM. The CDR3 spells CASSLLGGALAKNIQYF. Written as DNA, the CDR3 is TGTGCCAGCAGTTTATTGGGAGGGGCCCTAGCCAAAAACATTCAGTACTTC.

The rearrangement uses TRBV3-1 (or the pseudogene TRBV3-2) and TRBJ2-1, with D uncertain. The ends were cut back, 1 base at V and 5 bases at J, with 15 bases in the middle. This CDR3 region has 16 residues. Per germline, CDR1 LGHDT and CDR2 YNNKEL (reference sequence). The CDR3 DNA reads as TGTGCCAGCAGCCAAGGAGCGACCCGATCCCACAATGAGCAGTTCTTC. This encodes CASSQGATRSHNEQFF.

The CDR3 is CASSFQMNEQYF. In DNA form, the CDR3 reads TGTGCCAGCAGCTTCCAAATGAACGAGCAGTACTTC. This chain connects TRBV5-4 to TRBJ2-7; D not resolved. Germline CDR1 and CDR2: SGHNT and YYREEE (reference sequence). The CDR3 covers 12 residues. The V end lost 2 bases, the J end lost 5 bases, and 8 bases lay between the germline ends.

The chain is built from TRBV24-1 and TRBJ2-3, with 7 bases matching TRBD1. Germline lookup yields CDR1 KGHDR and CDR2 SFDVKD. CDR3 length equals 18 residues. V shed 4 bases and J 1 base; nucleotides not matched to a gene: 13. CDR3 sequence reads: CATSDPTGQERGTDTQYF. DNA for the CDR3: TGTGCCACCAGTGACCCGACCGGACAGGAACGGGGCACAGATACGCAGTATTTT.

The chain's CDR3 is CASSVRGDTEAFF. As DNA, the CDR3 is TGTGCCAGCAGCGTAAGAGGGGACACTGAAGCTTTCTTT. The J gene is TRBJ1-1, the V gene TRBV7-2; D might be TRBD1 (5 bases). The V gene's germline CDR1 is SGHTA and CDR2 FQGNSA. Trimming took 5 bases from V and 3 from J, leaving 10 bases between them. This CDR3 has 13 amino acids.

The chain couples TRBV30 to TRBJ1-2; 8 positions agree with TRBD1. V was clipped by 2 bases and J by 12 bases; unmatched bases: 8. The CDR3 totals 12 residues. The germline gives CDR1 GTSNPN, CDR2 SVGIG (reference sequence). The chain's CDR3 is CAWSSQGARHTF. CDR3 DNA: TGTGCCTGGAGTTCTCAGGGGGCTAGGCACACCTTC.